The 28 T cell receptor beta chains in this list originate from one sample, sequenced in a study of T cell changes during pregnancy in multiple sclerosis. Assay used: immunoSEQ multiplex PCR; TCRdb lists only in-frame clones, some missing. This table holds roughly 86,000 clones, 80% to 95% found once. The material was peripheral blood, obtained in the first trimester of pregnancy. The source of these receptors is a female donor with multiple sclerosis, enrolled in a pregnancy study.

V usage is TRBV5-1 and J usage is TRBJ1-1; maybe TRBD1 (6 bases). There are 13 residues in the CDR3. Germline-derived CDR1 and CDR2 are SGHRS and YFSETQ. V shed 3 bases and J shed 6 bases, with 12 bases lying between them. CDR3 sequence: CASSSTGAAEAFF. The CDR3 DNA sequence: TGCGCCAGCAGCTCGACAGGTGCAGCTGAAGCTTTCTTT.

The chain joins TRBV6-1 to TRBJ2-7; D unresolved. The CDR3 contains 16 residues. Trimming removed 3 bases at V and 3 bases at J, with 18 bases between. Germline V gene data show CDR1 as MNHNS and CDR2 as SASEGT. DNA of the CDR3: TGTGCCAGCAGTGAGAGAGGCTCCCCGACCTTCTACGAGCAGTACTTC. Its protein is CASSERGSPTFYEQYF.

The V call is TRBV7-9, the J call TRBJ2-7; 10 bases agree with TRBD2. The ends lost 5 bases at V and 2 bases at J; junction bases unmatched: 6. Germline CDR1 and CDR2: SEHNR and FQNEAQ (reference sequence). The CDR3 spans 15 residues. The CDR3 coding sequence is TGTGCCAGCAGCCAGCCTGGACTAGCGGCCTACGAGCAGTACTTC. It codes for CASSQPGLAAYEQYF.

The CDR3 DNA is TGTGCCAGCAGCTGGACAGGAGGAAACACCATATATTTT. This encodes CASSWTGGNTIYF. V is TRBV11-2 and J is TRBJ1-3, with TRBD1 identical over 7 bases. CDR1 and CDR2 from the germline V gene are SGHAT and FQNNGV. The CDR3 runs 13 residues. The V segment lost 4 bases and the J segment 4 bases; nucleotides outside the gene matches: 1. Full variable domain (missing parts from reference TRBV11-2 and TRBJ1-3): EAGVAQSPRYKIIEKRQSVAFWCNPISGHATLYWYQQILGQGPKLLIQFQNNGVVDDSQLPKDRFSAERLKGVDSTLKIQPAKLEDSAVYLCASSWTGGNTIYFGEGSWLTVV.

This sequence joins TRBV15 and TRBJ2-1; 7 nucleotides agree with TRBD1. CDR1 is LNHNV and CDR2 is YYDKDF in the germline V gene (reference sequence). The CDR3 extends over 18 amino acids. The V gene end was trimmed by 1 base and the J gene end by 10 bases; junction bases not matched to a gene: 19. This chain's CDR3 is CATSRASTGSPSHREQFF. The CDR3 bases are TGTGCCACCAGCAGAGCCTCGACAGGGTCCCCCAGCCACAGGGAGCAGTTCTTC.

This chain links TRBV29-1 with TRBJ2-2; possibly TRBD1 for D (6 bases). The ends were cut back, 7 bases at V and 5 bases at J, with 20 bases in the middle. The CDR3 is 15 amino acids. CDR1 is SQVTM, CDR2 ANQGSEA, per germline. The CDR3 is CSALRGRLGTGELFF. The CDR3 region has the DNA TGCAGCGCCCTCAGGGGCCGCTTGGGGACCGGGGAGCTGTTTTTT.

The chain carries TRBV21-1 and TRBJ2-2; TRBD2, the table's D call, was not compared with the DNA. TRBV21-1 is a pseudogene locus. The CDR3 contains 13 residues. CDR3 nucleotides: TGTGCCAGCAGCAAAGCGTCCTCCTGGGAGCTGTTTTTT. Its translation is CASSKASSWELFF.

This clone has a single count. This chain joins TRBV2 and TRBJ2-1; D is undetermined. Trimming took off 4 bases at V and 5 bases at J, with 12 bases between the two ends. The germline V gene has CDR1 SNHLY and CDR2 FYNNEI. The CDR3 is made up of 14 amino acids. This CDR3 is CASSGLQFNNEQFF. In nucleotides, the CDR3 is TGTGCCAGCAGTGGCTTACAGTTCAACAATGAGCAGTTCTTC.

V and J are TRBV5-6 and TRBJ2-3; maybe TRBD1 (5 bases). CDR3 length: 16 residues. V was trimmed by 0 bases and J by 4 bases, leaving 15 bases between them. Germline values: CDR1 SGHDT, CDR2 YYEEEE. DNA of the CDR3: TGTGCCAGCAGCTTGGTGCCGGCAGGGCTGCCAGATACGCAGTATTTT. Translating it yields CASSLVPAGLPDTQYF.

This clone has a single count. Here the CDR3 DNA reads TGCAGCGCCCAACTAGCGGGAAGCTCCTACAATGAGCAGTTCTTC. This gives the protein CSAQLAGSSYNEQFF. V and J are TRBV29-1 and TRBJ2-1, with 10 nucleotides matching TRBD2. Unmatched junction bases numbered 6, after V lost 7 bases and J lost 0 bases. CDR3 size: 15 residues. In germline, CDR1 is SQVTM, CDR2 ANQGSEA.

The rearrangement uses TRBV5-6 and TRBJ2-3; unclear D gene. V gave up 0 bases and J gave up 6 bases, with 14 bases separating them. CDR1 is SGHDT, CDR2 YYEEEE, per germline. The CDR3 spans 15 residues. CDR3 loop: CASSLVLISSDTQYF. The DNA of the CDR3 is TGTGCCAGCAGCTTGGTCCTTATCAGTAGCGATACGCAGTATTTT.

The chain couples TRBV5-5 to TRBJ2-1; 10 nucleotides line up with TRBD2. Germline CDR1 reads SGHKS; CDR2 reads YYEKEE (reference sequence). The CDR3 contains 16 residues. V lost 0 bases, J lost 5 bases, and 5 bases stayed unmatched. The CDR3 bases are TGTGCCAGCAGCTTGGCAGGGACTAGCGTCCACAATGAGCAGTTCTTC. The encoded protein is CASSLAGTSVHNEQFF.

The chain has TRBV4-2 and TRBJ2-1; D gene unclear. The CDR3 length is 15 residues. Germline lookup yields CDR1 LGHNA and CDR2 YNFKEQ. V lost 0 bases, J lost 0 bases, and 6 bases lay in between. CDR3: CASSQEADSYNEQFF. The CDR3 DNA reads TGTGCCAGCAGCCAAGAGGCGGACTCCTACAATGAGCAGTTCTTC.

This chain links TRBV7-4 with TRBJ1-3; D possibly corresponds to TRBD1 (6 bases). Germline loops: CDR1 SGHVT, CDR2 SQSDAQ. The CDR3 runs to 16 residues. V lost 4 bases and J 4 bases, leaving 17 bases between the germline ends. The chain's CDR3 is CASSSLDRNRGNTIYF. In DNA form, the CDR3 reads TGTGCCAGCAGCTCTCTGGACAGAAACCGGGGAAACACCATATATTTT.

The rearrangement joins TRBV29-1 to TRBJ2-2, with TRBD2 identical over 13 bases. CDR1 is SQVTM, CDR2 ANQGSEA, per germline. CDR3 length: 16 amino acids. V dropped 7 bases and J dropped 5; count of bases not matched to a gene: 10. CDR3 sequence reads: CSGGRLAGGGTGELFF. In nucleotides, the CDR3 is TGCAGCGGGGGGCGACTAGCGGGAGGAGGAACCGGGGAGCTGTTTTTT.

This clone was seen only once. The chain links TRBV5-1 to TRBJ2-2; TRBD2 matches 7 bases. The germline V gene encodes CDR1 SGHRS and CDR2 YFSETQ. J gave up 1 base and V 3 bases, and 3 bases lay outside the gene matches. The CDR3 contains 15 residues. CDR3 in DNA: TGCGCCAGCAGCTGGGGACTACAGAACACCGGGGAGCTGTTTTTT. Its protein is CASSWGLQNTGELFF.

This rearrangement joins TRBV9 to TRBJ2-1; 8 bases map to TRBD2. J gave up 8 bases and V 4 bases, and 14 bases lay outside the gene matches. This CDR3 spans 16 amino acids. Looked up from germline, CDR1 is SGDLS and CDR2 is YYNGEE. For the CDR3, the DNA is TGTGCCAGCAGCCCTCATGGGGGGACTAGTTCTTATGAGCAGTTCTTC. It specifies CASSPHGGTSSYEQFF.

The rearrangement links TRBV2 to TRBJ2-1; 12 bases agree with TRBD2. V dropped 6 bases and J dropped 9; count of bases not matched to a gene: 6. The CDR3 length is 14 residues. The germline V gene has CDR1 SNHLY and CDR2 FYNNEI. The CDR3 bases are TGTGCCAGCAGGGTGACTAGCGGGAGTCCTGAGCAGTTCTTC. It codes for CASRVTSGSPEQFF.

The chain has TRBV5-1 and TRBJ2-1; TRBD2 aligns across 12 bases. This CDR3 is built from 16 residues. Trimming took 4 bases from V and 6 from J; bases not matched to a gene: 8. Germline V gives CDR1 SGHRS, CDR2 YFSETQ. This chain's CDR3 is CASSPGGTSGLNEQFF. The CDR3 nucleotides are TGCGCCAGCAGCCCGGGCGGGACTAGCGGGCTCAATGAGCAGTTCTTC.

This chain uses TRBV7-2 with TRBJ2-3; D unclear. The V gene's germline CDR1 is SGHTA and CDR2 FQGNSA. Trimming stripped 1 base from V and 0 bases from J, with 8 bases between. The CDR3 runs 15 residues. CDR3 residues: CASSLGYSSTDTQYF. The CDR3 DNA sequence: TGTGCCAGCAGCTTAGGTTATTCTAGCACAGATACGCAGTATTTT.

The rearrangement links TRBV5-4 to TRBJ2-1; D gene unclear. This CDR3 contains 12 residues. Trimming stripped 3 bases from V and 5 bases from J, with 6 bases between. Germline-derived CDR1 and CDR2 are SGHNT and YYREEE (reference sequence). The DNA of the CDR3 is TGTGCCAGCAGCTCAACTCACAATGAGCAGTTCTTC. It encodes CASSSTHNEQFF.

This sequence joins TRBV5-1 and TRBJ2-7, with TRBD2 matching 10 bases. Looked up from germline, CDR1 is SGHRS and CDR2 is YFSETQ. The CDR3 has 14 amino acids. Trimming at V came to 8 bases and at J to 0 bases, leaving 5 bases not matched to a gene. CDR3 nucleotide sequence: TGCGCCAGTGCTATAGCGGGAGGCTCCTACGAGCAGTACTTC. Protein: CASAIAGGSYEQYF. Based on the CDR3 plus reference TRBV5-1 and TRBJ2-7, the full variable domain is KAGVTQTPRYLIKTRGQQVTLSCSPISGHRSVSWYQQTPGQGLQFLFEYFSETQRNKGNFPGRFSGRQFSNSRSEMNVSTLELGDSALYLCASAIAGGSYEQYFGPGTRLTVT.

The rearrangement joins TRBV18 to TRBJ2-1; 13 bases match TRBD2. CDR3 length: 16 residues. V trimming: 1 base; J trimming: 6 bases; junction bases outside the gene matches: 3. Germline loops: CDR1 KGHSH, CDR2 LQKENI. Here the CDR3 reads CASSPRTSGSFNEQFF. Written as DNA, the CDR3 is TGTGCCAGCTCACCACGGACTAGCGGGAGTTTCAATGAGCAGTTCTTC.

The genes are TRBV13 and TRBJ2-3; 9 positions agree with TRBD1. The J segment lost 3 bases and the V segment lost 4 bases, leaving 8 bases of the junction unmatched. Germline assignment: CDR1 PRHDT and CDR2 FYEKMQ (reference sequence). This CDR3 has 16 amino acids. The CDR3 region is CASSSYGDRETDTQYF. The DNA for the CDR3 is TGTGCCAGCAGCTCCTACGGGGACAGGGAGACAGATACGCAGTATTTT.

The chain is built from TRBV9 and TRBJ1-1; perhaps TRBD1 as D (5 bases). The CDR3 loop spans 14 amino acids. The germline V gene has CDR1 SGDLS and CDR2 YYNGEE. Deletions cut 3 bases from V and 1 base from J, with 10 bases between. Here the CDR3 reads CASSGTSRNTEAFF. The CDR3 DNA is TGTGCCAGCAGCGGGACATCCCGGAACACTGAAGCTTTCTTT.

The chain carries TRBV5-4 and TRBJ2-1, with 7 bases fitting TRBD2. V lost 4 bases, J lost 6 bases, and 1 base stayed unmatched. Germline assignment: CDR1 SGHNT and CDR2 YYREEE (reference sequence). This CDR3 comprises 12 residues. CDR3 sequence: CASSPGGNEQFF. Written as DNA, the CDR3 is TGTGCCAGCAGCCCGGGGGGCAATGAGCAGTTCTTC.

V gene TRBV7-9 combines with J gene TRBJ1-2; 10 bases are a match to TRBD1. The CDR3 runs to 16 residues. CDR1 is SEHNR, CDR2 FQNEAQ, per germline (reference sequence). V lost 0 bases, J lost 7 bases, and 8 bases stayed unmatched. The CDR3, as DNA: TGTGCCAGCAGCTTAGCCGCCGGGACAGGGGTACTTGGCTACACCTTC. As protein: CASSLAAGTGVLGYTF. Using reference TRBV7-9 and TRBJ1-2 for the parts outside the CDR3, the full variable domain is DTGVSQNPRHKITKRGQNVTFRCDPISEHNRLYWYRQTLGQGPEFLTYFQNEAQLEKSRLLSDRFSAERPKGSFSTLEIQRTEQGDSAMYLCASSLAAGTGVLGYTFGSGTRLTVV.

The V call is TRBV19, the J call TRBJ2-2, with TRBD2 as a possible D gene (6 bases). The ends were cut back, 8 bases at V and 4 bases at J, with 20 bases in the middle. CDR3 length: 16 residues. Germline loops: CDR1 LNHDA, CDR2 SQIVND (reference sequence). The CDR3 region is CASLSAHGSVTGELFF. CDR3 DNA sequence: TGTGCCAGTCTAAGCGCCCACGGGAGTGTCACCGGGGAGCTGTTTTTT. The whole variable domain, filled in from reference TRBV19 and TRBJ2-2, reads DGGITQSPKYLFRKEGQNVTLSCEQNLNHDAMYWYRQDPGQGLRLIYYSQIVNDFQKGDIAEGYSVSREKKESFPLTVTSAQKNPTAFYLCASLSAHGSVTGELFFGEGSRLTVL.